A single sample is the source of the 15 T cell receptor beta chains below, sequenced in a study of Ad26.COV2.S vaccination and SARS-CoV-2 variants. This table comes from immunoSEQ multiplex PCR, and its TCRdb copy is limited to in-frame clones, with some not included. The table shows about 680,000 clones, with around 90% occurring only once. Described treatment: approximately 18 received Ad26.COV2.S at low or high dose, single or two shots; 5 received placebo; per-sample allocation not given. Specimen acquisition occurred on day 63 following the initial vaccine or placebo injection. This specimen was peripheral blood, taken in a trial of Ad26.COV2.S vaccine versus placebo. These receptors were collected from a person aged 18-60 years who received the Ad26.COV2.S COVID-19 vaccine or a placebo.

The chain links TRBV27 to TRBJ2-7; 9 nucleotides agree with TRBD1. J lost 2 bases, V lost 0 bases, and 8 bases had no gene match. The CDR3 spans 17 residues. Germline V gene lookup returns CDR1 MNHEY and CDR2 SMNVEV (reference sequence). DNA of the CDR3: TGTGCCAGCAGTTTATCGATGAGGGACAGGGTTACCTACGAGCAGTACTTC. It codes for CASSLSMRDRVTYEQYF.

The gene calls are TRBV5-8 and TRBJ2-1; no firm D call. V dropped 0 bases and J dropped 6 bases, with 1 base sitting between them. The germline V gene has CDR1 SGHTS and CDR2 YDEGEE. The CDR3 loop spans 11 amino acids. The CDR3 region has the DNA TGTGCCAGCAGCTTGGGCAATGAGCAGTTCTTC. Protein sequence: CASSLGNEQFF.

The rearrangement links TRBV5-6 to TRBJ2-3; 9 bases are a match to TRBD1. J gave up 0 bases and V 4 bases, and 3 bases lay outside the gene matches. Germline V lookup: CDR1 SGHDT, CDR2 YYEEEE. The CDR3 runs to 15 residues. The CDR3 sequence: CASSRTGVSTDTQYF. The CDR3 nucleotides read TGTGCCAGCAGCCGGACAGGGGTGAGCACAGATACGCAGTATTTT.

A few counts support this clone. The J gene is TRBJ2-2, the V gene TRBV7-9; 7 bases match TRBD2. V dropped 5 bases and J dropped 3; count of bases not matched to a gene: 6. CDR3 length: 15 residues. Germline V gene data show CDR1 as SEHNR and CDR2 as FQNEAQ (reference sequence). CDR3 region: CASSTLAGDTGELFF. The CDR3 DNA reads TGTGCCAGCAGCACACTTGCGGGGGACACCGGGGAGCTGTTTTTT.

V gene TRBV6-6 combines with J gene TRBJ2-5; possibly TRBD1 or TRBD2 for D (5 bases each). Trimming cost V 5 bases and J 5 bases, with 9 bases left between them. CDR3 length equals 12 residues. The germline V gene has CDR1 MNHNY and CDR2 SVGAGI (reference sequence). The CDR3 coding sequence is TGTGCCAGCAGTCCCAGGGAGGAGACCCAGTACTTC. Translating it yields CASSPREETQYF.

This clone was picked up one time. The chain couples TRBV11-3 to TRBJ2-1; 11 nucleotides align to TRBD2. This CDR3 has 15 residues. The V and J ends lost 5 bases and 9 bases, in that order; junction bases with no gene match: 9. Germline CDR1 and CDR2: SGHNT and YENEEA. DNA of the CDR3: TGTGCCAGCAGCCCCGATAGCGGGGGGGCCGGTGAGCAGTTCTTC. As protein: CASSPDSGGAGEQFF.

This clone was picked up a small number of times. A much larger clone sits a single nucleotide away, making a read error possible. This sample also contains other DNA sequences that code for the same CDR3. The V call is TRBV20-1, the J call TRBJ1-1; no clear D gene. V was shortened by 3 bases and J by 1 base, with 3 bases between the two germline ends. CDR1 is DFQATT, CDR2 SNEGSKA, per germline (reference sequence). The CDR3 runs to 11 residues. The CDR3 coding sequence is TGCAGTGCTAGGGGGAACACTGAAGCTTTCTTT. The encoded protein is CSARGNTEAFF.

The DNA of the CDR3 is TGTGCCAGCAGTTCGGGACCGACGAGCGGGTACTTC. The encoded protein is CASSSGPTSGYF. The chain combines TRBV6-5 with TRBJ2-4; D may match TRBD1 or TRBD2 (5 bases each). V lost 4 bases to trimming and J lost 15 bases, with 16 bases between them. The length of the CDR3 is 12 residues. From germline, CDR1 is MNHEY and CDR2 SVGAGI.

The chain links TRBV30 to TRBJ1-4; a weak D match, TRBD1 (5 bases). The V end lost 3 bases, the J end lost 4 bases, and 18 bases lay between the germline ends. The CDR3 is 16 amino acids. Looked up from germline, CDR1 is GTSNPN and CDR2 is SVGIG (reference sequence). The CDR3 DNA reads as TGTGCCTGGAGCCTCCCGGGGCGTGCGGGTAATGAAAAACTGTTTTTT. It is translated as CAWSLPGRAGNEKLFF.

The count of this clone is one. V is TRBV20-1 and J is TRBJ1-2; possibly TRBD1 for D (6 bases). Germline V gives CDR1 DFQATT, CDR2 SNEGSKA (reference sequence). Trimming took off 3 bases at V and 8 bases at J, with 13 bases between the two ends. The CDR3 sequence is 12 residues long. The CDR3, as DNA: TGCAGTGCTAGTTCCCCAGGGGTCGGCTACACCTTC. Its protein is CSASSPGVGYTF.

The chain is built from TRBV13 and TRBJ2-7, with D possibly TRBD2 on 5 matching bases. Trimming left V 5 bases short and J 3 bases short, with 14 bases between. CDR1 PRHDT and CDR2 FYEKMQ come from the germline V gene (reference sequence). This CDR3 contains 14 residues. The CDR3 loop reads CASSPVRDFYEQYF. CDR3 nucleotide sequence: TGTGCCAGCAGCCCCGTCCGGGATTTCTACGAGCAGTACTTC.

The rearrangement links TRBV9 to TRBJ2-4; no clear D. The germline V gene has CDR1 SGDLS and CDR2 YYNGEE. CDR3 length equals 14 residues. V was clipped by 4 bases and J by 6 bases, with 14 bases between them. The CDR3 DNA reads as TGTGCCAGCAGCTCCGCAGGCTCGGGAAACATTCAGTACTTC. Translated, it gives CASSSAGSGNIQYF.

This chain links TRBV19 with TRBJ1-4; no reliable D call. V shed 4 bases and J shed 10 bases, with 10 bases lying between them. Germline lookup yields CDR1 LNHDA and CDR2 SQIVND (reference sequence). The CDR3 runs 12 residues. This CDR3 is CASSRREGKLFF. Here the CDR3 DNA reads TGTGCCAGTAGTAGGAGGGAAGGAAAACTGTTTTTT.

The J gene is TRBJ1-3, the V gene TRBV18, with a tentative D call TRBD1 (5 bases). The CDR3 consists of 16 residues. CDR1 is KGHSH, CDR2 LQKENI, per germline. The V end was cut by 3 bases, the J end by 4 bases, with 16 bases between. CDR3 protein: CASSPTDPTLGNTIYF. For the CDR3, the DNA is TGTGCCAGCTCACCGACAGACCCGACTCTGGGAAACACCATATATTTT.

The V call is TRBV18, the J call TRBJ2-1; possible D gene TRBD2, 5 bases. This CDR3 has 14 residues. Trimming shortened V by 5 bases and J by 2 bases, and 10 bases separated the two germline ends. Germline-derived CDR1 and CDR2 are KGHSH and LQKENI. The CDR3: CASSTGNTYNEQFF. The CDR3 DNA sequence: TGTGCCAGCTCAACCGGGAATACCTACAATGAGCAGTTCTTC.